The following is a T cell receptor beta chain sequence with its context. These data come from a study of blood T cell repertoires in COVID-19. This CDR3 contains 15 residues. Trimming removed 0 bases at V and 4 bases at J, with 12 bases between. Germline CDR1 and CDR2: KGHSH and LQKENI. The table came from immunoSEQ multiplex PCR; TCRdb's copy has only in-frame clones and leaves some out. The sample carries roughly 430,000 clones, around 90% recorded once. Sequenced sample: PBMCs or T cells enriched from blood (not recorded which). The sequence was collected from a woman between 40 and 55 years old with acute COVID-19. The chain combines TRBV18 with TRBJ1-1, with D perhaps matching TRBD1 (5 bases). The CDR3 sequence: CASSPPFQGGTEAFF. The CDR3 coding sequence is TGTGCCAGCTCACCACCATTTCAGGGCGGCACTGAAGCTTTCTTT.